Presented here are 8 T cell receptor beta chains from one specimen sequenced in a study of a mutant IDH1 vaccine in newly diagnosed glioma (dated by TCRdb to 2020 to 2023). For these receptors, no antigen is known. The time point label, read with the paper, signifies: week 23, last vaccination. Each vaccine dose was 300 ug of a 20-mer mutant IDH1 peptide in Montanide, given subcutaneously with topical imiquimod. Libraries were made using the immunoSEQ multiplex PCR assay. Here the immuneACCESS table is served through TCRdb, limited to in-frame sequences with V and J called. Missing clones are a known gap in these copies; in checked studies unresolved V genes cover under half, and the rest lacks a known reason. For this sample there are roughly 70,000 clones; roughly 84% appear just once. Clones ranked in the top ten supply 13% of the sample. This sample comprised PBMCs, obtained from a glioma patient whose treatment included an IDH1 peptide vaccine. Receptors were obtained from a man aged 18 to 30 with glioma.

The rearrangement links TRBV19 to TRBJ1-5; 7 bases line up with TRBD1. V lost 6 bases to trimming and J lost 2 bases; unmatched junction nucleotides: 16. Looked up from germline, CDR1 is LNHDA and CDR2 is SQIVND (reference sequence). The length of the CDR3 is 18 residues. DNA of the CDR3: TGTGCCAGTAGAATTGGTCAGGGGGTGGATGGGGGCAATCAGCCCCAGCATTTT. This gives the protein CASRIGQGVDGGNQPQHF.

The V call is TRBV18, the J call TRBJ2-4, with D perhaps TRBD1 or TRBD2 (5 bases each). The germline V gene encodes CDR1 KGHSH and CDR2 LQKENI. Trimming took 3 bases from V and 8 from J, leaving 14 bases between them. The CDR3 totals 14 residues. The CDR3: CASSPRGVQDIQYF. The CDR3 coding sequence is TGTGCCAGCTCACCGCGAGGGGTACAGGACATTCAGTACTTC.

CDR3 loop: CASSQGARTEAFF. CDR3 DNA sequence: TGCGCCAGCAGCCAGGGGGCAAGAACTGAAGCTTTCTTT. The V and J genes are TRBV4-3 and TRBJ1-1; D might be TRBD1 (6 bases). Per germline, CDR1 LGHNA and CDR2 YSLEER. The CDR3 is 13 residues long. V was shortened by 3 bases and J by 5 bases, with 10 bases between the two germline ends.

The V gene is TRBV30, the J gene TRBJ2-1; D possibly matches TRBD1 or TRBD2 (5 bases each). CDR1 GTSNPN and CDR2 SVGIG come from the germline V gene (reference sequence). The length of the CDR3 is 14 residues. Trimming pared 5 bases from V and 4 bases from J, leaving 15 bases between. The CDR3 protein is CAWGTSGGYNEQFF. CDR3 coding DNA: TGTGCCTGGGGGACGTCCGGTGGGTACAATGAGCAGTTCTTC.

The chain uses TRBV30 and TRBJ1-1; 10 bases line up with TRBD1. V lost 3 bases to trimming and J lost 6 bases; unmatched junction nucleotides: 19. In germline, CDR1 is GTSNPN, CDR2 SVGIG (reference sequence). The CDR3 totals 18 residues. CDR3 DNA sequence: TGTGCCTGGAGGGTTCGTGGTGTTGGGACAGGGGTTTTCGCTGAAGCTTTCTTT. It specifies CAWRVRGVGTGVFAEAFF.

V usage is TRBV19 and J usage is TRBJ1-2; D is unresolved. The V gene lost 1 base and the J gene lost 3 bases, with 6 bases spanning the gap. The CDR3 sequence is 13 residues long. CDR1 and CDR2 (germline): LNHDA, SQIVND (reference sequence). The CDR3 loop reads CASSIGQDYGYTF. The CDR3 nucleotides are TGTGCCAGTAGTATAGGCCAAGACTATGGCTACACCTTC.

This chain joins TRBV7-2 and TRBJ2-6; weak D call: TRBD1 (6 bases). This CDR3 spans 15 amino acids. The V gene's germline CDR1 is SGHTA and CDR2 FQGNSA. The ends were cut back, 3 bases at V and 2 bases at J, with 8 bases in the middle. This CDR3 reads CASSFRGPGANVLTF. The CDR3 bases are TGTGCCAGCAGCTTCAGGGGACCTGGGGCCAACGTCCTGACTTTC.

The J gene is TRBJ1-2, the V gene TRBV19, with D uncertain. The germline V gene encodes CDR1 LNHDA and CDR2 SQIVND (reference sequence). Trimming took 6 bases from V and 7 from J, leaving 12 bases between them. The CDR3 contains 12 residues. CDR3 protein: CASRSWESGYTF. The CDR3 DNA is TGTGCCAGTAGGAGCTGGGAGAGTGGCTACACCTTC.